The sequence of this T cell receptor (beta chain) was determined in a study of T cell responses to AZD1222 COVID-19 vaccine. Study observations and caveats: Seropositivity was recorded at baseline in only a handful of AZD1222 recipients. Researchers took repertoire samples only after the peak T cell response had come. Spike was spanned by vaccine-associated CD4 TCRs, which were dominant at 160-218 and 743-854.

Germline V gene data show CDR1 as SGHVS and CDR2 as FQNEAQ. V was shortened by 2 bases and J by 5 bases, with 15 bases between the two germline ends. The CDR3 has 15 amino acids. Assay: immunoSEQ multiplex PCR; the TCRdb copy retains only in-frame clones and omits some. The sample lists approximately 110,000 clones; approximately 86% were seen once. Comment on this clone: Its antigen is unidentified.

The source material was peripheral blood, sampled on day 0 of AZD1222 vaccination. The sequence was obtained from an adult in good health. The chain joins TRBV7-8 to TRBJ1-1, with unresolved D. The CDR3 nucleotides are TGTGCCAGCAGCTTAATTCCGAGACAAGGAACTGAAGCTTTCTTT. This sequence encodes CASSLIPRQGTEAFF.